This T cell receptor (beta chain) was recovered during a study of shared clonotypes between healthy human individuals. Study-wide results and caveats: Richness estimates generally favored naive over memory subsets. Among a few donors, about 5% of naive CD4 clonotypes were found in common. The represented genetic and exposure-history diversity was limited by the small number of donors.

As concerns this clone: No antigen is known for it.

Sorted-subset replicate PCR reactions contained 150 to 200 ng DNA, corresponding to around 30,000 T cell genomes. Clones were sequenced by immunoSEQ multiplex PCR, and TCRdb holds only the in-frame ones, with some missing. Here the sample spans roughly 520,000 clones, approximately 94% being singletons. The sequencing input was naive CD4+ T cells sorted from blood. Subset in this sample: CD45RA+ positively selected. This receptor was taken from a woman under 40 in good health.

The CDR3: CASSFALTFEEQYF. The CDR3 DNA follows: TGTGCCAGCAGCTTCGCCCTAACCTTCGAGGAGCAGTACTTC. This chain links TRBV11-2 with TRBJ2-7, with D uncertain. Per the germline V gene, CDR1 is SGHAT and CDR2 is FQNNGV. V shed 3 bases and J shed 7 bases, with 16 bases lying between them. This CDR3 comprises 14 residues.